These 14 T cell receptor beta chains came from one sample sequenced in a study of blood T cells in healthy people across ages. Using a J-beta primer mix together with a sample-barcoded 5' primer, a second PCR was run for about 6 to 12 cycles. TCRdb processed the 5' RACE reads anew with MiXCR; each CDR3 protein has one entry. Counted here are a few hundred thousand distinct CDR3 sequences, about 29% occurring once; the ten biggest clones make up approximately 3.6%. These data were likewise used in another study, on T cells of mothers and their children.

What was sequenced was blood. These receptors were taken from a boy aged 2 to 9 in good health.

J is TRBJ2-5 and V is TRBV7-2; D not certain. From germline, CDR1 is SGHTA and CDR2 FQGNSA. The CDR3 runs 14 residues. V was clipped by 2 bases and J by 2 bases, with 9 bases between them. CDR3 sequence reads: CASSLTLLQETQYF. The CDR3 DNA reads TGTGCCAGCAGCTTAACGCTCCTTCAAGAGACCCAGTACTTC. Drawing the rest from reference TRBV7-2 and TRBJ2-5, the complete variable domain is GAGVSQSPSNKVTEKGKDVELRCDPISGHTALYWYRQSLGQGLEFLIYFQGNSAPDKSGLPSDRFSAERTGGSVSTLTIQRTQQEDSAVYLCASSLTLLQETQYFGPGTRLLVL.

This clonotype was counted between two and nine times. The genes are TRBV7-9 and TRBJ1-2; D gene uncertain. CDR1 and CDR2 (germline): SEHNR, FQNEAQ (reference sequence). The CDR3 extends over 14 amino acids. Trimming stripped 5 bases from V and 4 bases from J, with 14 bases between. Written as DNA, the CDR3 is TGTGCCAGCAGCCCCCTTTTAGGATTCTATGGCTACACCTTC. Translation gives CASSPLLGFYGYTF.

This clonotype was seen at least ten times. The genes are TRBV19 and TRBJ2-7, with D maybe TRBD2 (5 bases). The CDR3 totals 13 residues. V was cut by 10 bases and J by 4 bases, with 17 bases left in between. Per the germline V gene, CDR1 is LNHDA and CDR2 is SQIVND (reference sequence). Written as DNA, the CDR3 is TGTGCCACGAACGCGGGCAGCGATTACGAGCAGTACTTC. It is translated as CATNAGSDYEQYF.

V usage is TRBV7-2 and J usage is TRBJ2-3, with TRBD2 matching 8 bases. Germline CDR1 and CDR2: SGHTA and FQGNSA. V shed 3 bases, J shed 4 bases, and the junction held 6 bases outside the gene matches. The CDR3 contains 15 residues. In DNA form, the CDR3 reads TGTGCCAGCAGCTTTACAGCCGGGAGGGCAGATACGCAGTATTTT. Residues: CASSFTAGRADTQYF.

This clonotype came up a few times. The V gene is TRBV20-1, the J gene TRBJ2-2; possibly TRBD2 for D (6 bases). The CDR3 runs to 15 residues. Per the germline V gene, CDR1 is DFQATT and CDR2 is SNEGSKA (reference sequence). With 0 bases removed from V and 4 bases from J, the gap between germline ends came to 12 bases. The CDR3 DNA sequence: TGCAGTGCTAGAGATCCCGGGAGCCCCACCGGGGAGCTGTTTTTT. It codes for CSARDPGSPTGELFF.

The V gene is TRBV20-1, the J gene TRBJ2-7, with D perhaps TRBD2 (6 bases). CDR1 is DFQATT and CDR2 is SNEGSKA in the germline V gene (reference sequence). This CDR3 spans 14 amino acids. Trimming took off 0 bases at V and 6 bases at J, with 15 bases between the two ends. The CDR3 DNA is TGCAGTGCTAGAGATAGAGAGGCTAGCGCCGAGCAGTACTTC. Residues: CSARDREASAEQYF.

The J gene is TRBJ1-3, the V gene TRBV11-2; tentatively, D is TRBD1 (6 bases). The germline gives CDR1 SGHAT, CDR2 FQNNGV. CDR3 length: 16 residues. The V gene lost 2 bases and the J gene lost 3 bases, with 14 bases spanning the gap. The CDR3 nucleotides read TGTGCCAGCAGCTTATTGACCGGGGGCTTTGGAAACACCATATATTTT. Translating gives CASSLLTGGFGNTIYF. Based on the CDR3 plus reference TRBV11-2 and TRBJ1-3, the full variable domain is EAGVAQSPRYKIIEKRQSVAFWCNPISGHATLYWYQQILGQGPKLLIQFQNNGVVDDSQLPKDRFSAERLKGVDSTLKIQPAKLEDSAVYLCASSLLTGGFGNTIYFGEGSWLTVV.

The chain carries TRBV5-1 and TRBJ2-6; maybe TRBD1 (5 bases). The CDR3 is 18 residues long. Trimming took off 4 bases at V and 0 bases at J, with 17 bases between the two ends. Germline V gives CDR1 SGHRS, CDR2 YFSETQ. In DNA form, the CDR3 reads TGCGCCAGCAGCCAACCTGTAAGGGGCAGCTCTGGGGCCAACGTCCTGACTTTC. Translated, it gives CASSQPVRGSSGANVLTF. The entire variable domain, with the rest obtained from reference TRBV5-1 and TRBJ2-6, is as follows: KAGVTQTPRYLIKTRGQQVTLSCSPISGHRSVSWYQQTPGQGLQFLFEYFSETQRNKGNFPGRFSGRQFSNSRSEMNVSTLELGDSALYLCASSQPVRGSSGANVLTFGAGSRLTVL.

V is TRBV18 and J is TRBJ2-7, with D possibly TRBD2 on 7 matching bases. V lost 3 bases to trimming and J lost 5 bases, with 17 bases between them. The CDR3 length is 15 residues. Germline V gene sequence: CDR1 KGHSH, CDR2 LQKENI. CDR3: CASSPTAGAPNEQYF. The DNA for the CDR3 is TGTGCCAGCTCACCGACTGCGGGGGCGCCTAACGAGCAGTACTTC. The full variable domain, with the rest looked up from reference TRBV18 and TRBJ2-7, is NAGVMQNPRHLVRRRGQEARLRCSPMKGHSHVYWYRQLPEEGLKFMVYLQKENIIDESGMPKERFSAEFPKEGPSILRIQQVVRGDSAAYFCASSPTAGAPNEQYFGPGTRLTVT.

The CDR3 DNA is TGCAGCGTTGGGGACTCCATGGGGACCCAGTACTTC. Protein product: CSVGDSMGTQYF. This sequence joins TRBV29-1 and TRBJ2-5; D is perhaps TRBD2 (6 bases). The CDR3 contains 12 residues. Deletions cut 4 bases from V and 7 bases from J, with 13 bases between. Germline V gene sequence: CDR1 SQVTM, CDR2 ANQGSEA.

The chain is built from TRBV7-2 and TRBJ2-5; 10 nucleotides match TRBD2. With 4 bases clipped from V and 2 bases from J, the junction kept 4 bases outside the gene matches. CDR3 size: 15 residues. Germline values: CDR1 SGHTA, CDR2 FQGNSA. This CDR3 reads CASSSGLALQETQYF. CDR3 coding DNA: TGTGCCAGCAGCTCGGGACTAGCGCTACAAGAGACCCAGTACTTC. Full variable domain (rest looked up from reference TRBV7-2 and TRBJ2-5): GAGVSQSPSNKVTEKGKDVELRCDPISGHTALYWYRQSLGQGLEFLIYFQGNSAPDKSGLPSDRFSAERTGGSVSTLTIQRTQQEDSAVYLCASSSGLALQETQYFGPGTRLLVL.

Comment on this clonotype: The junction and the germline gene differ at one end; a read error may be behind it. The chain employs TRBV10-1 and TRBJ1-3; D not resolved. The germline gives CDR1 WNHNN, CDR2 SYGVQD (reference sequence). The CDR3 loop spans 12 amino acids. The CDR3 protein is CASRVAGNTVYF. The CDR3 coding sequence is TGCGCCAGCAGGGTTGCTGGAAACACCGTATATTTT.

V usage is TRBV5-8 and J usage is TRBJ2-7, with TRBD2 matching 11 bases. From germline, CDR1 is SGHTS and CDR2 YDEGEE. The junction had 5 bases not matched to a gene; V was cut back by 4 bases and J by 2 bases. The CDR3 extends over 15 amino acids. The CDR3 loop reads CASSPGTSGPYEQYF. The CDR3 DNA follows: TGTGCCAGCAGCCCCGGGACTAGCGGCCCCTACGAGCAGTACTTC. The variable domain in full, completed from reference TRBV5-8 and TRBJ2-7, reads EAGVTQSPTHLIKTRGQQATLRCSPISGHTSVYWYQQALGLGLQFLLWYDEGEERNRGNFPPRFSGRQFPNYSSELNVNALELEDSALYLCASSPGTSGPYEQYFGPGTRLTVT.

This clonotype was seen a few times. The chain employs TRBV6-8 and TRBJ1-4; tentative D call: TRBD1 (5 bases). This CDR3 has 17 amino acids. Germline V gene lookup returns CDR1 MNHGY and CDR2 SAAAGT. V gave up 6 bases and J gave up 4 bases, with 21 bases separating them. This CDR3 reads CASRRPGPSAVNEKLFF. The CDR3 DNA reads TGTGCCAGCAGACGGCCGGGACCTTCGGCGGTTAATGAAAAACTGTTTTTT.